The table lists the clone carrying this TCR beta chain with a few counts. The antigen is undetermined. The record originates from a study of blood T cells in healthy people across ages. Together with a sample-barcoded 5' primer, a J-beta primer mix was included in a second PCR lasting about 6 to 11 cycles. TCRdb processed the 5' RACE reads anew with MiXCR; each CDR3 protein has one entry. This table has hundreds of thousands of distinct CDR3 sequences, 52% appearing once. This CDR3 is built from 16 residues. The V end was cut by 1 base, the J end by 0 bases, with 11 bases between. CDR1 and CDR2 (germline): SGHRS, YFSETQ. The study, taken as a whole, reports: With donor CMV status unknown, expanded clonotype changes were possibly confounded. TCR beta diversity correlated strongly with naive T cell percentage.

The chain has TRBV5-1 and TRBJ2-1; D ambiguous. The origin of this receptor is a woman over 75 in good health. The sequenced material came from blood. CDR3 sequence: CASSLSGALSYNEQFF. Written as DNA, the CDR3 is TGCGCCAGCAGCTTGAGTGGCGCTCTCTCCTACAATGAGCAGTTCTTC.